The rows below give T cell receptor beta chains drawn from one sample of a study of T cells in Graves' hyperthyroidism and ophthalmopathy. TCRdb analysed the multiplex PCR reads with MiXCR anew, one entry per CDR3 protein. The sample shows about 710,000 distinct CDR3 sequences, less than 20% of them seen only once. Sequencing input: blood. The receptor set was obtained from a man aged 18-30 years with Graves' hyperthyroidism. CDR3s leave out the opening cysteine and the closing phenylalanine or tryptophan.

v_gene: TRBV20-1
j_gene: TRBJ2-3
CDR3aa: SARVYTDTQY

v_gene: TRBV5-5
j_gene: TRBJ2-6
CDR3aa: ASRRPGGGGANVLT

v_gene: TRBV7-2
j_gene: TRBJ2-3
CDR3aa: ASSPGGLAGGTDTQY

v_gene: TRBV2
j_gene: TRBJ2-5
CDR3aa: ASSRLAGVKTQY

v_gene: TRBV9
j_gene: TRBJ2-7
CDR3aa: ASSALERGGGEQY

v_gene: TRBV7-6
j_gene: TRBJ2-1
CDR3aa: ASSEGLAGADEQF

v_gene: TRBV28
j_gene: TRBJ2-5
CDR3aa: ASSGLVRLQETQY

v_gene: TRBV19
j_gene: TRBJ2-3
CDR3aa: ASSIRPEGDTQY

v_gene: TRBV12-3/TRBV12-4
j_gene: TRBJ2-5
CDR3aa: ASTIGAQETQY

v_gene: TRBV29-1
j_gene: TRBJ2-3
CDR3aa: SVYGTGGLDTQY

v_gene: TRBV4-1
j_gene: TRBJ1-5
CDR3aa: ASSQGPGRRGNQPQH

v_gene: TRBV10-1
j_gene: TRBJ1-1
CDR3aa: ASSERPPGQGMNTEAF

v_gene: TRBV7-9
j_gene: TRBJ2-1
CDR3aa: ASSSIGPSGGSSYNEQF

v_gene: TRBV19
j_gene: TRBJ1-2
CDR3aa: ASSIRDANYGYT

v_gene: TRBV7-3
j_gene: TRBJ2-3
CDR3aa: ASSLVSGRITDTQY

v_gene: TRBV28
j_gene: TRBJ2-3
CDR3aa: ASSLGRVRTDTQY

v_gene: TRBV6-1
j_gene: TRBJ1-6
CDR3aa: ASTVENRGLTPLH

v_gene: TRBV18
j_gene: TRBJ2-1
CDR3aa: ASSPPFGRTYNEQF

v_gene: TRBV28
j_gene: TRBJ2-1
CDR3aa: ASSYSGRAFNEQF

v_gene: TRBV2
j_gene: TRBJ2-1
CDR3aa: ASDRGTYEQF

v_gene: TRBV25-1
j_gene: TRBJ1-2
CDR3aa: ASSDSLKANYGYT

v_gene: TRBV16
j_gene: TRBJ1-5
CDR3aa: ASSQSTGGGPQH

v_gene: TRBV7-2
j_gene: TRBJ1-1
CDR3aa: ASSGHPGTEAF

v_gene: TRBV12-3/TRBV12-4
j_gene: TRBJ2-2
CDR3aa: ASSLAGSPTPGELF

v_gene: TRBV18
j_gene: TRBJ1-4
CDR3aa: ASSPSGRRNEKLF

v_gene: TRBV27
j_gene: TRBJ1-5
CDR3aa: ASSFTGWQPQH

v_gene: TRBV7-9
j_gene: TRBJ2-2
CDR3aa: ASSLTRPTGSTGELF

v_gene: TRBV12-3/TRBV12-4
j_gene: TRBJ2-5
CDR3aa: ASSNRDRGRETQY

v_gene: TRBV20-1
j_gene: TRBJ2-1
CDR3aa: SARDRSYNEQF

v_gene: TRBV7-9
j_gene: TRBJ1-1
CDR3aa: ASRSRTGTGCF

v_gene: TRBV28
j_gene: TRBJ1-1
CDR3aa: ASSDTNTEAF

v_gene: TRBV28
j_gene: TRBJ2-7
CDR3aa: ASSFLPKYEQY

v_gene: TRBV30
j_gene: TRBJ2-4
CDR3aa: AWSETGGKNIQY

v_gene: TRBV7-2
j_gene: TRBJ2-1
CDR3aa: ASSFYSGSGNEQF

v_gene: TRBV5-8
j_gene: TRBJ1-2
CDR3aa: ASSLVDLGDYGYT

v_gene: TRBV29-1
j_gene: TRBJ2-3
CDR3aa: SVGPREGGTDTQY

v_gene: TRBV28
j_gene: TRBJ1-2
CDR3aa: ASTVWGQGGYT

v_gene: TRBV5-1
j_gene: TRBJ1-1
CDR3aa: ASSLQGGNTEAF